This T cell receptor beta chain originates from a study of shared clonotypes between healthy human individuals. Once extracted for a subset, genomic DNA was divided evenly among several immunoSEQ plates. The protocol was immunoSEQ multiplex PCR, while the TCRdb copy is restricted to in-frame clones and leaves out a portion. The sample yields 950,000 to 1,100,000 clones, about 80% seen once. Concerning this clone itself: A read error is possible here, since a much larger clone lies one base away.

This CDR3 region has 12 residues. V lost 2 bases and J lost 0, with 3 bases in between. Germline CDR1 and CDR2: SGHNT and YYREEE (reference sequence). Material: memory CD4+ T cells from PBMCs. Subset meaning: CD45RA-negative fraction. The chain couples TRBV5-4 to TRBJ2-7; no clear D. The TCR comes from a man younger than 35 in good health. Some clones in this sample may be carry-over from other donors' samples. The CDR3 here is CASSFDSYEQYF. The DNA of the CDR3 is TGTGCCAGCAGCTTCGACTCCTACGAGCAGTACTTC. The full variable domain, in which reference TRBV5-4 and TRBJ2-7 provide the parts outside the CDR3, is ETGVTQSPTHLIKTRGQQVTLRCSSQSGHNTVSWYQQALGQGPQFIFQYYREEENGRGNFPPRFSGLQFPNYSSELNVNALELDDSALYLCASSFDSYEQYFGPGTRLTVT.